The 21 T cell receptor beta chains given below trace back to one sample, sequenced in a study of post-analysis software for immune sequencing data. Whole-study results and caveats: Five or six TRBV segments were significantly more frequent in patients than in controls. TRBV5-6, TRBV5-1 and TRBV20-1 were among these segments.

Which antigens these TCRs recognize remains unknown. cDNA libraries for TCR beta contained unique molecular identifiers. Via MiXCR, TCRdb re-called the PCR reads, giving one row per CDR3 protein. The sample gives roughly 650,000 distinct CDR3 sequences, roughly three fifths of which show up once; roughly 12% is in the top ten. Sequences were obtained from blood. These receptors all come from a girl aged 2-10 years with multiple sclerosis.

The chain couples TRBV10-3 to TRBJ2-7; D may match TRBD1 or TRBD2 (5 bases each). The germline CDR1 and CDR2 sequences are ENHRY and SYGVKD. V was shortened by 8 bases and J by 4 bases, with 24 bases between the two germline ends. This CDR3 region has 16 residues. CDR3 loop: CAIAEPMGLAAYEQYF. As DNA, the CDR3 is TGTGCCATCGCCGAGCCAATGGGGCTAGCAGCTTACGAGCAGTACTTC.

This clonotype was detected only once. The chain has TRBV12-3 or TRBV12-4 and TRBJ1-2, with D tentatively TRBD1 (6 bases). The CDR3 length is 18 residues. V lost 8 bases, J lost 0 bases, and 25 bases lay in between. The CDR3 DNA sequence: TGTGCCAGCCCCAGCGACGAAGCACAGGGCCCCTCTAACTATGGCTACACCTTC. This codes for CASPSDEAQGPSNYGYTF.

The chain carries TRBV20-1 and TRBJ2-1, with a weak D call TRBD1 (6 bases). The V gene's germline CDR1 is DFQATT and CDR2 SNEGSKA (reference sequence). The V gene lost 5 bases and the J gene lost 0 bases, with 14 bases spanning the gap. CDR3 length: 15 residues. CDR3: CSAARGRSSYNEQFF. The CDR3 DNA reads as TGCAGTGCTGCCAGGGGTCGAAGCTCCTACAATGAGCAGTTCTTC.

The gene calls are TRBV6-1 and TRBJ1-5; D might be TRBD1 (5 bases). This CDR3 is 13 amino acids long. V was cut by 7 bases and J by 0 bases, with 7 bases left in between. CDR1 and CDR2 from the germline V gene are MNHNS and SASEGT. Written as DNA, the CDR3 is TGTGCCAGCAAGCAGGGTAGCAATCAGCCCCAGCATTTT. It specifies CASKQGSNQPQHF.

The chain couples TRBV5-8 to TRBJ2-1; D call uncertain. Near its end, the DNA agrees better with TRBJ2-7, so the J call may be wrong. The germline V gene encodes CDR1 SGHTS and CDR2 YDEGEE. This CDR3 is 14 amino acids long. CDR3 nucleotides: TGTGCCAGCTTTCAGCCCCCCTCCTACAATGAGCAGTACTTC. This codes for CASFQPPSYNEQYF.

The chain employs TRBV7-2 and TRBJ1-1; 8 bases agree with TRBD1. The trim removed 5 bases at V and 1 base at J, leaving 9 bases unmatched. The CDR3 runs to 16 residues. Germline V gives CDR1 SGHTA, CDR2 FQGNSA. The CDR3 DNA sequence: TGTGCCAGCAGCGCCCACCAGGGGGCGGGGAACACTGAAGCTTTCTTT. Translated: CASSAHQGAGNTEAFF.

Remarks on this clonotype: It may be a read error: a sequence one base away is much more abundant. The chain is built from TRBV13 and TRBJ2-1; no reliable D call. The CDR3 length is 13 residues. In germline, CDR1 is PRHDT, CDR2 FYEKMQ (reference sequence). CDR3 in DNA: TGTGCCAGCAGCTTGGAACAAAACAATGAGCAGTTGTTC. Protein sequence: CASSLEQNNEQLF.

This clonotype was detected a few times. The chain is built from TRBV6-2 or TRBV6-3 and TRBJ2-5; D perhaps matches TRBD2 (5 bases). Trimming pared 2 bases from V and 4 bases from J, leaving 11 bases between. Germline-derived CDR1 and CDR2 are MNHEY and SVGEGT. The CDR3 is made up of 14 amino acids. The CDR3 sequence is CASSYPSFTETQYF. The CDR3 DNA reads as TGTGCCAGCAGTTACCCTAGCTTCACAGAGACCCAGTACTTC.

The chain joins TRBV20-1 to TRBJ2-3; D is unresolved. Germline V gives CDR1 DFQATT, CDR2 SNEGSKA (reference sequence). V lost 5 bases to trimming and J lost 5 bases, with 14 bases between them. The CDR3 consists of 13 residues. CDR3 sequence reads: CSAPSPPKDTQYF. The CDR3 bases are TGCAGTGCTCCTTCCCCCCCTAAAGATACGCAGTATTTT.

The chain couples TRBV5-1 to TRBJ1-1, with 8 bases matching TRBD1. The CDR3 is 13 residues long. V lost 0 bases to trimming and J lost 8 bases; unmatched junction nucleotides: 3. Germline CDR1 and CDR2: SGHRS and YFSETQ. The CDR3 loop reads CASSLDPGGEAFF. In DNA form, the CDR3 reads TGCGCCAGCAGCTTGGATCCAGGGGGCGAAGCTTTCTTT.

The chain carries TRBV4-1 and TRBJ2-7; tentative D call: TRBD2 (6 bases). The CDR3 is made up of 16 amino acids. Trimming pared 5 bases from V and 7 bases from J, leaving 24 bases between. Per germline, CDR1 MGHRA and CDR2 YSYEKL. The CDR3 sequence: CASSSGEASLPKEQYF. DNA of the CDR3: TGCGCCAGCAGCTCGGGGGAGGCCAGTCTCCCGAAGGAGCAGTACTTC.

The V and J genes are TRBV7-9 and TRBJ2-6; no reliable D call. V was cut by 3 bases and J by 6 bases, with 6 bases left in between. The CDR3 is 13 residues long. Germline V gene data show CDR1 as SEHNR and CDR2 as FQNEAQ (reference sequence). DNA of the CDR3: TGTGCCAGCAGCTTCTGGGAGGCCAACGTCCTGACTTTC. Translating gives CASSFWEANVLTF.

About this clonotype itself: The junction shows a germline mismatch at one end, possibly a read error. The rearrangement joins TRBV6-5 to TRBJ1-1, with 7 bases matching TRBD1. The CDR3 is 14 residues long. CDR1 is MNHEY and CDR2 is SVGAGI in the germline V gene. The CDR3: CAGRRGQANTEAFF. In DNA form, the CDR3 reads TGTGCCGGCAGGCGTGGACAGGCGAACACTGAAGCTTTCTTT.

The V gene is TRBV6-8, the J gene TRBJ1-5; unclear D gene. Germline CDR1 and CDR2: MNHGY and SAAAGT. Deletions cut 2 bases from V and 4 bases from J, with 12 bases between. This CDR3 has 15 residues. The CDR3 DNA reads as TGTGCCAGCAGTTACGTATCTGATAAAAATCAGCCCCAGCATTTT. It is translated as CASSYVSDKNQPQHF.

The chain joins TRBV5-1 to TRBJ1-2; 7 bases line up with TRBD1. The germline CDR1 and CDR2 sequences are SGHRS and YFSETQ. The junction had 7 bases not matched to a gene; V was cut back by 4 bases and J by 7 bases. This CDR3 has 13 residues. CDR3 residues: CASSPGDRPGYTF. For the CDR3, the DNA is TGCGCCAGCAGCCCAGGGGACAGACCTGGCTACACCTTC.

A few counts support this clonotype. At one boundary the junction diverges from the germline segment, which might be a read error. The rearrangement uses TRBV10-3 and TRBJ2-3; D remains unclear. Germline loops: CDR1 ENHRY, CDR2 SYGVKD. The CDR3 covers 15 residues. CDR3 sequence: CTISVSRRYTDTQYF. The DNA of the CDR3 is TGTACCATCAGTGTCAGCAGGCGATACACAGATACGCAGTATTTT.

The chain couples TRBV15 to TRBJ2-3; D unresolved. Per germline, CDR1 LNHNV and CDR2 YYDKDF (reference sequence). The CDR3 spans 14 residues. V lost 0 bases to trimming and J lost 3 bases, with 7 bases between them. This CDR3 is CATSRDRMTDTQYF. DNA for the CDR3: TGTGCCACCAGCAGAGACAGGATGACAGATACGCAGTATTTT.

The chain combines TRBV7-2 with TRBJ2-3; TRBD2 matches 9 bases. V lost 3 bases and J lost 9; bases outside the gene matches: 13. CDR3 length: 16 residues. The germline CDR1 and CDR2 sequences are SGHTA and FQGNSA. The CDR3 reads CASSFVLRGGGETQYF. The CDR3 DNA follows: TGTGCCAGCAGCTTCGTGCTGCGGGGGGGCGGGGAGACGCAGTATTTT. Full variable domain (rest looked up from reference TRBV7-2 and TRBJ2-3): GAGVSQSPSNKVTEKGKDVELRCDPISGHTALYWYRQSLGQGLEFLIYFQGNSAPDKSGLPSDRFSAERTGGSVSTLTIQRTQQEDSAVYLCASSFVLRGGGETQYFGPGTRLTVL.

This clonotype was counted only a few times. The chain uses TRBV10-3 and TRBJ2-4; 8 positions match TRBD2. This CDR3 has 15 amino acids. V shed 2 bases, J shed 1 base, and the junction held 1 base outside the gene matches. The germline V gene has CDR1 ENHRY and CDR2 SYGVKD. CDR3 loop: CAISEGGGAKNIQYF. The CDR3 DNA sequence: TGTGCCATCAGTGAGGGCGGGGGGGCCAAAAACATTCAGTACTTC.

With respect to this clonotype: A read error is possible here, since a much larger clone lies one base away. This chain uses TRBV20-1 with TRBJ1-2; D perhaps matches TRBD1 (6 bases). Per the germline V gene, CDR1 is DFQATT and CDR2 is SNEGSKA (reference sequence). This CDR3 is built from 14 residues. The CDR3 here is CSASSAGADYGHTF. The CDR3 DNA follows: TGCAGTGCTAGTAGTGCAGGGGCGGACTATGGCCACACCTTC.

The table lists this clonotype with a few counts. The chain links TRBV18 to TRBJ2-7; maybe TRBD1 (6 bases). Per the germline V gene, CDR1 is KGHSH and CDR2 is LQKENI. With 3 bases removed from V and 1 base from J, the gap between germline ends came to 13 bases. This CDR3 is built from 15 residues. CDR3 DNA: TGTGCCAGCTCACCCAACCGGGACAAATCCTACGAGCAGTACTTC. This encodes CASSPNRDKSYEQYF.